The 15 T cell receptor beta chains reported below all come from one sample, sequenced in a study of blood T cell repertoires in COVID-19 (dated by TCRdb to 2020 to 2021). The library came from the immunoSEQ multiplex PCR assay. TCRdb's version of the immuneACCESS table is confined to in-frame rearrangements and falls short of the full clone set. An unresolved V gene accounts for under half of the shortfall where checked; the remainder is of unknown origin. The sample table holds 100,000 to 150,000 clones, of which 81% were seen once. The ten largest make up about 18% of the sample. Sequencing input: peripheral blood. Receptors were obtained from a man in his thirties or forties with COVID-19, enrolled during active disease.

The chain employs TRBV7-2 and TRBJ2-1; D is unresolved. V was clipped by 3 bases and J by 6 bases, with 9 bases between them. Germline V gene data show CDR1 as SGHTA and CDR2 as FQGNSA. The CDR3 contains 13 residues. CDR3 sequence (DNA): TGTGCCAGCAGCTTTGAGGCCGGCAATGAGCAGTTCTTC. Protein sequence: CASSFEAGNEQFF.

This chain uses TRBV28 with TRBJ1-5, with 8 bases that match TRBD1. The ends lost 6 bases at V and 2 bases at J; junction bases unmatched: 6. Germline V CDR1 and CDR2: MDHEN, SYDVKM. The CDR3 length is 15 residues. The CDR3 reads CASRPPTGGNQPQHF. The CDR3 DNA sequence: TGTGCCAGCAGACCCCCGACAGGGGGCAATCAGCCCCAGCATTTT.

The chain carries TRBV25-1 and TRBJ1-1, with no clear D. Germline CDR1 reads MGHDK; CDR2 reads SYGVNS. This CDR3 comprises 13 residues. With 5 bases removed from V and 5 bases from J, the gap between germline ends came to 12 bases. The CDR3, as DNA: TGTGCCAGCAGTCTCGGGATTGGGACTGAAGCTTTCTTT. Translating gives CASSLGIGTEAFF.

The J gene is TRBJ1-1, the V gene TRBV4-1; 7 bases are a match to TRBD1. The CDR3 is made up of 15 amino acids. Germline-derived CDR1 and CDR2 are MGHRA and YSYEKL. Unmatched junction bases numbered 4, after V lost 1 base and J lost 2 bases. The CDR3 DNA is TGCGCCAGCAGCCAAGGTGACAGGGTCAACACTGAAGCTTTCTTT. Translating it yields CASSQGDRVNTEAFF.

The rearrangement uses TRBV29-1 and TRBJ1-1, with D possibly matching TRBD1 (5 bases). The V end lost 8 bases, the J end lost 1 base, and 14 bases lay between the germline ends. Per the germline V gene, CDR1 is SQVTM and CDR2 is ANQGSEA. This CDR3 region has 13 residues. Here the CDR3 reads CSYLGGWNTEAFF. The DNA of the CDR3 is TGCAGCTACCTTGGGGGGTGGAACACTGAAGCTTTCTTT. Full variable domain (remainder filled in from reference TRBV29-1 and TRBJ1-1): SAVISQKPSRDICQRGTSLTIQCQVDSQVTMMFWYRQQPGQSLTLIATANQGSEATYESGFVIDKFPISRPNLTFSTLTVSNMSPEDSSIYLCSYLGGWNTEAFFGQGTRLTVV.

The chain combines TRBV5-1 with TRBJ1-1; D not resolved. This CDR3 contains 14 residues. V lost 0 bases to trimming and J lost 1 base, with 7 bases between them. The V gene's germline CDR1 is SGHRS and CDR2 YFSETQ. As DNA, the CDR3 is TGCGCCAGCAGCTTGGATGCGGCGAACACTGAAGCTTTCTTT. As protein: CASSLDAANTEAFF.

The chain combines TRBV28 with TRBJ2-7; 9 bases are shared with TRBD2. With 7 bases clipped from V and 4 bases from J, the junction kept 2 bases outside the gene matches. The germline CDR1 and CDR2 sequences are MDHEN and SYDVKM. There are 12 residues in the CDR3. The CDR3 sequence: CASNGLAYEQYF. Here the CDR3 DNA reads TGTGCCAGCAACGGACTAGCGTACGAGCAGTACTTC. Supplemented by reference TRBV28 and TRBJ2-7, the full variable domain reads DVKVTQSSRYLVKRTGEKVFLECVQDMDHENMFWYRQDPGLGLRLIYFSYDVKMKEKGDIPEGYSVSREKKERFSLILESASTNQTSMYLCASNGLAYEQYFGPGTRLTVT.

This clone was seen a single time. This sequence joins TRBV12-3 or TRBV12-4 and TRBJ1-1, with unresolved D. The CDR3 consists of 11 residues. The V end lost 7 bases, the J end lost 4 bases, and 7 bases lay between the germline ends. The CDR3 DNA is TGTGCCAGCACCCGGGGCACTGAAGCTTTCTTT. Protein sequence: CASTRGTEAFF.

CDR3 sequence (DNA): TGTGCCACCAGTGATGTGGAGGACTATGGCTACACCTTC. Translating gives CATSDVEDYGYTF. This sequence joins TRBV24-1 and TRBJ1-2; D is ambiguous. Germline CDR1 KGHDR, CDR2 SFDVKD. CDR3 length: 13 amino acids. V lost 3 bases and J lost 3, with 7 bases in between.

The chain joins TRBV11-2 to TRBJ2-5; 8 nucleotides align to TRBD2. The CDR3 contains 15 residues. The V segment lost 1 base and the J segment 5 bases; nucleotides outside the gene matches: 6. Germline-derived CDR1 and CDR2 are SGHAT and FQNNGV. The CDR3 protein is CASSLGSGGRETQYF. CDR3 nucleotide sequence: TGTGCCAGCAGCTTAGGATCGGGAGGGCGGGAGACCCAGTACTTC.

The DNA of the CDR3 is TGCGCCAGCAGTCTTCGAGGGGAGACCCAGTACTTC. Encoded protein: CASSLRGETQYF. The chain uses TRBV10-2 and TRBJ2-5, with TRBD2 as a possible D gene (5 bases). The CDR3 spans 12 residues. From germline, CDR1 is WSHSY and CDR2 SAAADI. V lost 5 bases to trimming and J lost 5 bases, with 9 bases between them.

The chain uses TRBV7-9 and TRBJ2-1; 10 bases match TRBD2. J was trimmed by 4 bases and V by 4 bases; bases with no gene match: 7. The V gene's germline CDR1 is SEHNR and CDR2 FQNEAQ (reference sequence). The CDR3 runs 16 residues. The CDR3 protein is CASSSLLAGPYNEQFF. CDR3 coding DNA: TGTGCCAGCAGCTCGTTACTAGCGGGGCCTTACAATGAGCAGTTCTTC.

The V call is TRBV6-5, the J call TRBJ1-1, with 8 bases aligning to TRBD1. Germline CDR1 MNHEY, CDR2 SVGAGI. The CDR3 is 14 amino acids. Germline trimming cut 7 bases from V and 1 base from J; bases unmatched to any gene: 5. CDR3 in DNA: TGTGCCAGCATACCTGGGACAGGGAACACTGAAGCTTTCTTT. This encodes CASIPGTGNTEAFF.

A word on this clone: The junction does not match germline at one end; this may be a read error. V and J are TRBV28 and TRBJ2-7, with a weak D call TRBD2 (5 bases). The CDR3 is made up of 12 amino acids. Germline CDR1 and CDR2: MDHEN and SYDVKM. DNA for the CDR3: TGTGCCAGCAGTTTAAGTGCGGGCAGAATGGACTTC. Translated: CASSLSAGRMDF.

V usage is TRBV6-5 and J usage is TRBJ2-1; 8 bases line up with TRBD2. Germline trimming cut 2 bases from V and 9 bases from J; bases unmatched to any gene: 3. This CDR3 comprises 13 residues. CDR1 and CDR2 from the germline V gene are MNHEY and SVGAGI. The CDR3 nucleotides are TGTGCCAGCAGTTACATGACTAGCGCTGAGCAGTTCTTC. Its protein is CASSYMTSAEQFF.